A single sample is the source of the 18 T cell receptor beta chains below, sequenced in a study of T-cell reconstitution after alpha-beta-depleted transplantation in children. The authors prepared the TCRbeta library with unique molecular identifiers. TCRdb reanalysed the PCR reads using MiXCR and keeps one entry per CDR3 protein. The data contain over 70,000 distinct CDR3 sequences, 8% to 9% of them singletons. Sequencing used PBMCs from the stem cell graft donor, obtained from the stem cell graft. These receptor sequences come from a human donor who donated a stem cell graft to a child with congenital amegakaryocytic thrombocytopenia.

This clonotype occurred many times. This chain links TRBV6-5 with TRBJ1-3; no reliable D call. Looked up from germline, CDR1 is MNHEY and CDR2 is SVGAGI. The CDR3 runs to 16 residues. V was pared by 0 bases and J by 0 bases, with 9 bases between. CDR3 in DNA: TGTGCCAGCAGTTACTCCCGGCCGAGCTCTGGAAACACCATATATTTT. Protein: CASSYSRPSSGNTIYF.

Ten or more counts support this clonotype. The chain recombines TRBV5-1 with TRBJ2-7; D may match TRBD1 or TRBD2 (6 bases each). Germline CDR1 SGHRS, CDR2 YFSETQ. The CDR3 totals 15 residues. Trimming removed 0 bases at V and 1 base at J, with 11 bases between. This CDR3 reads CASSLVPGASYEQYF. CDR3 in DNA: TGCGCCAGCAGCTTGGTCCCGGGGGCTTCCTACGAGCAGTACTTC.

This clonotype was found once. The junction differs from germline at one of its ends, possibly a read error. The rearrangement uses TRBV24-1 and TRBJ2-1; the D gene is possibly TRBD1 (5 bases). CDR3 length: 14 amino acids. From germline, CDR1 is KGHDR and CDR2 SFDVKD. The CDR3 sequence: CATMGRSSYNEQFF. DNA of the CDR3: TGTGCCACTATGGGGCGGAGCTCCTACAATGAGCAGTTCTTT.

This clonotype came up many times. The V gene is TRBV10-2, the J gene TRBJ1-5; D ambiguous. Germline lookup yields CDR1 WSHSY and CDR2 SAAADI. CDR3 size: 12 residues. With 3 bases removed from V and 6 bases from J, the gap between germline ends came to 6 bases. The CDR3 here is CASSDLGQPQHF. CDR3 sequence (DNA): TGCGCCAGCAGTGACTTGGGTCAGCCCCAGCATTTT.

This clonotype has at least ten counts. This chain uses TRBV29-1 with TRBJ2-6, with TRBD1 as a possible D gene (6 bases). There are 13 residues in the CDR3. Germline V gene data show CDR1 as SQVTM and CDR2 as ANQGSEA. The ends were cut back, 6 bases at V and 6 bases at J, with 12 bases in the middle. The CDR3 DNA reads as TGCAGCGTACGTCCGGGACAGGCCAACGTCCTGACTTTC. Translating gives CSVRPGQANVLTF.

V gene TRBV7-8 combines with J gene TRBJ2-1; a weak D match, TRBD2 (6 bases). Germline-derived CDR1 and CDR2 are SGHVS and FQNEAQ. V shed 5 bases and J shed 9 bases, with 20 bases lying between them. The CDR3 sequence is 15 residues long. The chain's CDR3 is CASSKGPGDSTEQFF. CDR3 DNA: TGTGCCAGCAGCAAGGGTCCGGGGGACTCTACTGAGCAGTTCTTC.

This clonotype occurred many times. The chain carries TRBV5-1 and TRBJ2-3; D not resolved. The CDR3 is 15 amino acids. Germline V gives CDR1 SGHRS, CDR2 YFSETQ. The ends were cut back, 0 bases at V and 9 bases at J, with 17 bases in the middle. This CDR3 reads CASSLEGGETMTQYF. The CDR3, as DNA: TGCGCCAGCAGCTTGGAAGGCGGCGAGACCATGACGCAGTATTTT.

The chain couples TRBV20-1 to TRBJ2-7, with D possibly matching TRBD1 (7 bases). Germline V CDR1 and CDR2: DFQATT, SNEGSKA (reference sequence). This CDR3 region has 13 residues. Trimming pared 4 bases from V and 3 bases from J, leaving 13 bases between. The CDR3 bases are TGCAGTGCTACCTACAGGGGAGGCTACGAGCAGTACTTC. It translates to CSATYRGGYEQYF.

The chain carries TRBV30 and TRBJ2-1; no clear D. The CDR3 runs 12 residues. V was shortened by 0 bases and J by 8 bases, with 8 bases between the two germline ends. Germline V gene data show CDR1 as GTSNPN and CDR2 as SVGIG (reference sequence). The DNA for the CDR3 is TGTGCCTGGAGTGTACAGATATATGAGCAGTTCTTC. As protein: CAWSVQIYEQFF.

The V and J genes are TRBV15 and TRBJ2-1; the match to TRBD2 covers 8 bases. Germline V lookup: CDR1 LNHNV, CDR2 YYDKDF (reference sequence). The V and J ends lost 0 bases and 8 bases, in that order; junction bases with no gene match: 6. CDR3 length: 15 amino acids. CDR3 DNA sequence: TGTGCCACCAGCAGAGATGCCCCCGGGGGGGATGAGCAGTTCTTC. It specifies CATSRDAPGGDEQFF.

In this sample, this clonotype turned up many times. The rearrangement uses TRBV7-2 and TRBJ1-1; 9 positions agree with TRBD1. Germline values: CDR1 SGHTA, CDR2 FQGNSA. J lost 5 bases, V lost 5 bases, and 6 bases had no gene match. The CDR3 runs to 14 residues. CDR3 amino acids: CASSNVQGATEAFF. DNA for the CDR3: TGTGCCAGCAGCAATGTACAGGGGGCGACTGAAGCTTTCTTT. Full variable domain (outside the CDR3, taken from reference TRBV7-2 and TRBJ1-1): GAGVSQSPSNKVTEKGKDVELRCDPISGHTALYWYRQSLGQGLEFLIYFQGNSAPDKSGLPSDRFSAERTGGSVSTLTIQRTQQEDSAVYLCASSNVQGATEAFFGQGTRLTVV.

There are many counts of this clonotype. The chain combines TRBV7-9 with TRBJ1-2; no firm D call. The CDR3 has 13 amino acids. The V end lost 5 bases, the J end lost 4 bases, and 11 bases lay between the germline ends. In germline, CDR1 is SEHNR, CDR2 FQNEAQ (reference sequence). The CDR3 coding sequence is TGTGCCAGCAGCCCTGACGTGGTCTATGGCTACACCTTC. Translation gives CASSPDVVYGYTF.

The chain couples TRBV2 to TRBJ2-7, with D unresolved. The CDR3 sequence is 13 residues long. CDR1 is SNHLY and CDR2 is FYNNEI in the germline V gene. With 5 bases removed from V and 6 bases from J, the gap between germline ends came to 14 bases. The chain's CDR3 is CASSRLDLLEQYF. The CDR3 bases are TGTGCCAGCAGTAGGCTAGACCTTCTCGAGCAGTACTTC.

This clonotype was seen many times. The chain recombines TRBV4-3 with TRBJ2-7; possibly TRBD1 or TRBD2 for D (5 bases each). Germline CDR1 and CDR2: LGHNA and YSLEER. V gave up 0 bases and J gave up 0 bases, with 15 bases separating them. This CDR3 spans 17 amino acids. CDR3 residues: CASSQEPTGTFSYEQYF. CDR3 DNA sequence: TGCGCCAGCAGCCAAGAACCTACGGGGACCTTCTCCTACGAGCAGTACTTC.

This clonotype was counted ten times or more. This chain connects TRBV7-2 to TRBJ2-3; TRBD2 agrees at 13 bases. The trim removed 5 bases at V and 2 bases at J, leaving 10 bases unmatched. In germline, CDR1 is SGHTA, CDR2 FQGNSA. This CDR3 region has 18 residues. The CDR3: CASSPHRLAGGVTDTQYF. The CDR3 DNA reads TGTGCCAGCAGCCCCCACCGACTAGCGGGAGGTGTCACAGATACGCAGTATTTT.

In this sample, this clonotype turned up many times. This chain connects TRBV7-8 to TRBJ1-1, with D maybe TRBD1 (5 bases). Germline CDR1 is SGHVS and CDR2 is FQNEAQ. Trimming removed 3 bases at V and 4 bases at J, with 12 bases between. The CDR3 is 14 residues long. The CDR3 DNA follows: TGTGCCAGCAGCTTTGGGGGGGAGGTCACTGAAGCTTTCTTT. This translates into CASSFGGEVTEAFF.

This clonotype has a count of ten or more. The chain couples TRBV20-1 to TRBJ1-4; TRBD1 aligns across 10 bases. The CDR3 loop spans 16 amino acids. V lost 3 bases, J lost 6 bases, and 10 bases stayed unmatched. Germline CDR1 is DFQATT and CDR2 is SNEGSKA (reference sequence). CDR3 DNA sequence: TGCAGTGCTAGGGGACAGGGGTGGCCCGCGGATGAAAAACTGTTTTTT. Translated, it gives CSARGQGWPADEKLFF.

This clonotype has only one observation. This sequence joins TRBV4-3 and TRBJ1-4; a weak D match, TRBD1 (6 bases). V lost 1 base and J 6 bases, leaving 12 bases between the germline ends. The CDR3 runs to 15 residues. Looked up from germline, CDR1 is LGHNA and CDR2 is YSLEER. The CDR3, as DNA: TGCGCCAGCAGCCAAGCTCAACAGGGCGATGAAAAACTGTTTTTT. Translating it yields CASSQAQQGDEKLFF.